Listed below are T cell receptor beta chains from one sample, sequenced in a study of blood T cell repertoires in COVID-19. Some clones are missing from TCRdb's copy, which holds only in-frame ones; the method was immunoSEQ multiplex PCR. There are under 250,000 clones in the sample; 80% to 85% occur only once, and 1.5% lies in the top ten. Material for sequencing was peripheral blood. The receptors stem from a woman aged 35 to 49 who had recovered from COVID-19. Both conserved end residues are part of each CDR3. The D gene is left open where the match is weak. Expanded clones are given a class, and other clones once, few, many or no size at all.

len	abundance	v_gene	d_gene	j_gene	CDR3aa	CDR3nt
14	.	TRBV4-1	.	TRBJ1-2	CASSLGSGGYGYTF	TGCGCCAGCAGCCTAGGGTCGGGGGGCTATGGCTACACCTTC
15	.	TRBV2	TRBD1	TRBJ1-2	CASNIAGTGGFGYTF	TGTGCCAGCAATATAGCCGGGACAGGGGGTTTCGGCTACACCTTC
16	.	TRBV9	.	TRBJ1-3	CASSVQGHYSGNTIYF	TGTGCCAGCAGCGTACAGGGGCACTATTCCGGAAACACCATATATTTT
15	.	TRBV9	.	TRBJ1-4	CASSVALSTNEKLFF	TGTGCCAGCAGCGTAGCTCTTTCAACTAATGAAAAACTGTTTTTT
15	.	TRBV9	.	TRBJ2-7	CASSVGQVSGDEQYF	TGTGCCAGTAGCGTAGGGCAGGTGAGCGGCGACGAGCAGTACTTC
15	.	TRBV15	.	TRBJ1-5	CATSRDSEPNQPQHF	TGTGCCACCAGCAGAGATTCAGAACCAAATCAGCCCCAGCATTTT
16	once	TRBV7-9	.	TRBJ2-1	CASSLFTTTLSNEQFF	TGTGCCAGCAGCTTATTCACCACAACCCTTTCAAATGAGCAGTTCTTC
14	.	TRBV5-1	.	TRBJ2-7	CASSLGLQVYEQYF	TGCGCCAGCAGCTTGGGTTTACAGGTCTACGAGCAGTACTTC
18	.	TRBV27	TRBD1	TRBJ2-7	CASSLWTTGTGGAYEQYF	TGTGCCAGCAGTTTATGGACAACCGGGACAGGGGGCGCCTACGAGCAGTACTTC
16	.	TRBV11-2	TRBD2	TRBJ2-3	CASIRKAGGFADMQYF	TGTGCCAGCATCCGGAAGGCGGGGGGCTTCGCAGATATGCAGTATTTT
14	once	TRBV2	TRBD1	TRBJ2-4	CASSPTGPKNIQYF	TGTGCCAGCAGCCCGACAGGGCCCAAAAACATTCAGTACTTC
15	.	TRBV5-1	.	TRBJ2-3	CASSSTGGQGDTQYF	TGCGCCAGCAGCTCGACGGGGGGCCAGGGAGATACGCAGTATTTT
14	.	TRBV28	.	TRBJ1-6	CASSLGGAGSPLHF	TGTGCCAGCAGTTTAGGAGGGGCAGGATCACCCCTCCACTTT
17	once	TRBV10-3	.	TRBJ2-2	CAIKPTRGVSNTGELFF	TGTGCCATCAAACCCACCCGGGGAGTGTCGAACACCGGGGAGCTGTTTTTT
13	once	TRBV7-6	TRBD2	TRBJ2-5	CASSRGGAETQYF	TGTGCCAGCAGCCGGGGGGGTGCGGAGACCCAGTACTTC
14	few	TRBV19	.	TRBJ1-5	CASSKGDSNQPQHF	TGTGCCAGTAGCAAGGGAGACAGCAATCAGCCCCAGCATTTT
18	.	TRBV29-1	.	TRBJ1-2	CSVEEVGLEMPGDYGYTF	TGCAGCGTTGAAGAAGTAGGGCTGGAGATGCCCGGGGACTATGGCTACACCTTC
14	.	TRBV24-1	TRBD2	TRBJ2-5	CATSDSGTQETQYF	TGTGCCACCAGTGACAGCGGGACTCAAGAGACCCAGTACTTC
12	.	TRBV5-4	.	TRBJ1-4	CASSRGNEKLFF	TGTGCCAGCAGCAGGGGGAATGAAAAACTGTTTTTT
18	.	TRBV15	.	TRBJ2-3	CATSRAQLSSASTDTQYF	TGTGCCACCAGCAGAGCGCAACTCTCTAGTGCTTCCACAGATACGCAGTATTTT
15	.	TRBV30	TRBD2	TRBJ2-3	CAWSVGTSGTDTQYF	TGTGCCTGGAGTGTCGGGACTAGCGGCACAGATACGCAGTATTTT
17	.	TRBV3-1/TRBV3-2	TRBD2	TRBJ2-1	CASSPRSGVSSYNEQFF	TGTGCCAGCAGCCCCCGTAGCGGGGTAAGCTCCTACAATGAGCAGTTCTTC
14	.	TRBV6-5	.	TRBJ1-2	CASARATRFYGYTF	TGTGCCAGCGCTCGAGCGACGAGGTTCTATGGCTACACCTTC
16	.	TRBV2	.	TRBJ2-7	CASSRPGHPSSNEQYF	TGTGCCAGCAGTCGACCGGGACACCCCTCTTCGAACGAGCAGTACTTC
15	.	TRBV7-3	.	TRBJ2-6	CASSNGRSGANVLTF	TGTGCCAGCAGCAATGGGAGAAGTGGGGCCAACGTCCTGACTTTC
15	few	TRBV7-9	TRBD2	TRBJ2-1	CASSSTGLAINEQFF	TGTGCCAGCAGCTCGACGGGACTAGCTATAAATGAGCAGTTCTTC
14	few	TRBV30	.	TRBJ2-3	CAWGPGGFGDTQYF	TGTGCCTGGGGCCCAGGAGGGTTCGGAGATACGCAGTATTTT
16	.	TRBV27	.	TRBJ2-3	CASSFVSSSGTDTQYF	TGTGCCAGCAGTTTTGTTAGCTCATCTGGCACAGATACGCAGTATTTT
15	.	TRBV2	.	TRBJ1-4	CASRDQQGVGEKLFF	TGTGCCAGCAGAGATCAACAGGGAGTAGGGGAAAAACTGTTTTTT
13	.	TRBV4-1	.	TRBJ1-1	CASSQVAVSEAFF	TGCGCCAGCAGCCAAGTGGCGGTTAGTGAAGCTTTCTTT
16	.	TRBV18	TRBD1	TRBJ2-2	CASSPPGQGYTGELFF	TGTGCCAGCTCACCACCGGGACAGGGTTACACCGGGGAGCTGTTTTTT
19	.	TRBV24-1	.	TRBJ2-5	CATSDTLALGGSVPETQYF	TGTGCCACCAGTGATACTTTGGCCCTAGGTGGTAGCGTCCCAGAGACCCAGTACTTC
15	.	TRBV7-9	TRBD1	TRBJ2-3	CASSLRTGPTDTQYF	TGTGCCAGCAGCCTACGGACAGGACCCACAGATACGCAGTATTTT
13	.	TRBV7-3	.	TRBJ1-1	CASSTNKNTEAFF	TGTGCCAGCAGCACCAACAAGAACACTGAAGCTTTCTTT
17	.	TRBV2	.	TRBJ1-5	CASSEAVAGLGNQPQHF	TGTGCCAGCAGTGAAGCGGTCGCAGGGTTGGGCAATCAGCCCCAGCATTTT
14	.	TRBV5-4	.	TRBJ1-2	CASSPDAVNYGYTF	TGTGCCAGCAGCCCTGACGCGGTTAACTATGGCTACACCTTC
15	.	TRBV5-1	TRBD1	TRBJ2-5	CASSVQGPGQETQYF	TGCGCCAGCAGCGTACAGGGGCCGGGGCAAGAGACCCAGTACTTC
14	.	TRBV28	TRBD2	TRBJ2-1	CASSFLAGDNEQFF	TGTGCCAGCAGTTTCTTAGCGGGGGACAATGAGCAGTTCTTC
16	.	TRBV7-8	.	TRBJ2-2	CASSLPTLINTGELFF	TGTGCCAGCAGCTTACCTACCCTAATAAACACCGGGGAGCTGTTTTTT
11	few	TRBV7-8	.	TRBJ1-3	CATGEGNTIYF	TGTGCCACCGGGGAGGGAAACACCATATATTTT
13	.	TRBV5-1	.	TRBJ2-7	CASSPGKGYEQYF	TGCGCCAGCAGCCCGGGAAAGGGCTACGAGCAGTACTTC